This T cell receptor beta chain emerged from a study of Tregs in tolerant kidney transplant recipients. Study information: Related graft donors supplied nonmyeloablative bone marrow transplants, and mixed chimerism was transient.

The CDR3 runs to 16 residues. The junction had 11 bases not matched to a gene; V was cut back by 5 bases and J by 7 bases. Germline CDR1 is LNHNV and CDR2 is YYDKDF (reference sequence). CD4+CD25+CD127- Tregs, CD4+CD25- non-Tregs, CD4 and CD8 cells were sorted. Profiled with immunoSEQ multiplex PCR; TCRdb holds only in-frame clones, not every one. The sample lists some 66,000 clones; more than 90% were seen once. This clone has just one count. As yet, its antigen is unknown. Overall study findings and caveats: Biological reproducibility was not directly addressed, but technical replication error appeared minimal. The small number of patients limits these findings pending further validation.

The J gene is TRBJ2-1, the V gene TRBV15; 10 bases are a match to TRBD1. Sequenced material: CD8+ T cells from blood, taken before the transplant. The origin of this receptor is a human donor who received a combined kidney and bone marrow transplant. The CDR3 coding sequence is TGTGCCACCAGCGAACCGGGACAGGGGATTGAAAATGAGCAGTTCTTC. Amino acids: CATSEPGQGIENEQFF.